Reported below is one TCR beta chain. CDR3 size: 14 residues. The data derive from a study of blood T cell repertoires in COVID-19. Per the study methods: Nucleated cell counts were estimated from reference gene primer amplification. Sequencing used immunoSEQ multiplex PCR; TCRdb keeps in-frame clones, though not all of them. That table furnishes V, J and clone size, whereas the DNA furnished D and trimming. Of about 200,000 clones in the sample, 85% to 90% were seen once. The chain has TRBV21-1 and TRBJ2-5; the DNA was not compared with TRBD2, the D call given in the table. TRBV21-1 is listed as a pseudogene. The origin of this receptor is a person between 65 and 79 years old with COVID-19, enrolled during active disease. The specimen was peripheral blood. The CDR3 bases are TGTGCCAGCAGCACCTTAGCGGGAGTAGAGACCCAGTACTTC. Residues: CASSTLAGVETQYF.